The source of this T cell receptor beta chain is a study of cytomegalovirus exposure and HLA in healthy donors. General study results and limits: In a later analysis, several top co-occurrence clusters appeared linked to parvovirus B19, influenza, CMV and Epstein-Barr virus.

CDR1 is SGHAT, CDR2 FQNNGV, per germline. Trimming pared 7 bases from V and 0 bases from J, leaving 10 bases between. The CDR3 length is 13 residues. In regard to this clone: Its antigen is undetermined.

It was with 60 Vbeta and 13 Jbeta primers that the PCR ran. Produced via immunoSEQ multiplex PCR; TCRdb's table is partial and in-frame only. The sample yields a few hundred thousand clones, over 75% seen once. The TCR was taken from a girl aged 2 to 9 in good health and CMV-seronegative. Sequenced input: PBMCs. The chain couples TRBV11-2 to TRBJ2-7; no clear D. The CDR3 coding sequence is TGTGCCAGCAAGACACTTGGCTCCTACGAGCAGTACTTC. This sequence encodes CASKTLGSYEQYF.